Below, 16 T cell receptor beta chains from the same sample are listed, as sequenced in a study of human T cells and chemical hapten exposure. TCRdb itself ran the RACE reads through MiXCR, one entry per CDR3 protein. The top ten hold under 7% of the sample, which has about 350,000 distinct CDR3 sequences, roughly 6.3% seen once. Time point here: patch test 2, 6 weeks after DPC sensitization. Specified treatment: therapeutic diphenylcyclopropenone sensitization with weekly scalp DPC. The material was whole blood, obtained in connection with sensitization to the hapten diphenylcyclopropenone (DPC). These receptors originate from a woman aged 18 to 35 with alopecia areata. Some clones in this sample may be carry-over from other donors' samples.

The V call is TRBV28, the J call TRBJ2-2; TRBD2 agrees at 12 bases. This CDR3 comprises 17 residues. The trim removed 4 bases at V and 5 bases at J, leaving 8 bases unmatched. The germline V gene has CDR1 MDHEN and CDR2 SYDVKM. CDR3 amino acids: CASSSPSGGAGTGELFF. CDR3 nucleotide sequence: TGTGCCAGCAGTTCCCCTAGCGGGGGGGCTGGGACCGGGGAGCTGTTTTTT.

At least ten counts were recorded for this clonotype. This chain links TRBV6-2 or TRBV6-3 with TRBJ1-2; 8 nucleotides agree with TRBD1. The CDR3 is 17 residues long. Germline V gives CDR1 MNHEY, CDR2 SVGEGT. Unmatched junction bases numbered 19, after V lost 5 bases and J lost 8 bases. The DNA for the CDR3 is TGTGCCAGCAGTGACCCGCCGGGACAGGCCGCCCACGGGGGCTACACCTTC. It codes for CASSDPPGQAAHGGYTF.

The CDR3 bases are TGTGCCAGCTCAAGGATGGGACAGGGGGCTGAAGATACGCAGTATTTT. It encodes CASSRMGQGAEDTQYF. J is TRBJ2-3 and V is TRBV18; 12 bases fit TRBD1. This CDR3 is 16 amino acids long. CDR1 KGHSH and CDR2 LQKENI come from the germline V gene. With 5 bases clipped from V and 5 bases from J, the junction kept 8 bases outside the gene matches.

This clonotype has a handful of counts. The V gene is TRBV5-6, the J gene TRBJ2-5; tentatively, D is TRBD1 or TRBD2 (6 bases each). V lost 6 bases, J lost 3 bases, and 12 bases lay in between. CDR1 and CDR2 (germline): SGHDT, YYEEEE. The CDR3 consists of 13 residues. The CDR3 loop reads CASNGGPKETQYF. The CDR3 DNA sequence: TGTGCCAGCAACGGGGGCCCAAAAGAGACCCAGTACTTC.

V gene TRBV5-1 combines with J gene TRBJ1-2, with 7 bases matching TRBD1. Germline loops: CDR1 SGHRS, CDR2 YFSETQ. The V and J ends lost 0 bases and 6 bases, in that order; junction bases with no gene match: 5. This CDR3 spans 14 amino acids. DNA of the CDR3: TGCGCCAGCAGCTTGGGATCAGGGGGTAATGGCTACACCTTC. Translation gives CASSLGSGGNGYTF.

The chain has TRBV24-1 and TRBJ2-1; 7 nucleotides line up with TRBD2. Germline V gene sequence: CDR1 KGHDR, CDR2 SFDVKD. The CDR3 length is 16 residues. V lost 6 bases, J lost 7 bases, and 14 bases stayed unmatched. The CDR3 DNA sequence: TGTGCCACCAGTTTCTGGGAGGGTTGGGTTGGAAATGAGCAGTTCTTC. This translates into CATSFWEGWVGNEQFF.

There are many counts of this clonotype. The rearrangement uses TRBV29-1 and TRBJ1-1; D might be TRBD1 (5 bases). Germline assignment: CDR1 SQVTM and CDR2 ANQGSEA. The length of the CDR3 is 13 residues. Trimming cost V 7 bases and J 4 bases, with 16 bases left between them. The DNA for the CDR3 is TGCAGCGGCCGCCGTCCCGGGGGCACTGAAGCTTTCTTT. Translating it yields CSGRRPGGTEAFF.

Ten or more counts support this clonotype. The V gene is TRBV3-1, the J gene TRBJ1-2, with a tentative D call TRBD1 (6 bases). The CDR3 loop spans 13 amino acids. The V end was cut by 4 bases, the J end by 6 bases, with 12 bases between. The germline CDR1 and CDR2 sequences are LGHDT and YNNKEL (reference sequence). The CDR3 DNA is TGTGCCAGCAGCCGTGCGGGGGCGGATGGCTACACCTTC. It yields the protein CASSRAGADGYTF.

Only a few counts were recorded for this clonotype. In DNA, the CDR3 is TGTGCCAGCAGTTACCCAGGAGGGGCCGGGGGTCACACCGGGGAGCTGTTTTTT. Its protein product is CASSYPGGAGGHTGELFF. The V gene is TRBV6-2 or TRBV6-3, the J gene TRBJ2-2; tentative D call: TRBD2 (6 bases). The CDR3 is 18 residues long. The germline gives CDR1 MNHEY, CDR2 SVGEGT. V lost 2 bases and J 3 bases, leaving 19 bases between the germline ends.

The chain employs TRBV6-5 and TRBJ2-5, with D perhaps TRBD1 (5 bases). This CDR3 spans 14 amino acids. Per germline, CDR1 MNHEY and CDR2 SVGAGI. With 7 bases removed from V and 2 bases from J, the gap between germline ends came to 14 bases. CDR3 in amino acids: CASTAPGRQETQYF. In DNA, the CDR3 is TGTGCCAGCACAGCTCCAGGGCGGCAAGAGACCCAGTACTTC.

This clonotype was found a few times. V is TRBV6-5 and J is TRBJ2-3; 10 positions agree with TRBD2. This CDR3 is built from 16 residues. The junction had 11 bases not matched to a gene; V was cut back by 0 bases and J by 11 bases. Germline V gene lookup returns CDR1 MNHEY and CDR2 SVGAGI. The CDR3 coding sequence is TGTGCCAGCAGTTACTCGATCAGCGGGGGGGGCTGGAAGCAGTATTTT. It yields the protein CASSYSISGGGWKQYF.

This clonotype was recorded at least ten times. This chain uses TRBV7-9 with TRBJ1-2; the D is unclear. The germline V and J ends were trimmed by 2 bases and 10 bases, with 20 bases remaining between them. The V gene's germline CDR1 is SEHNR and CDR2 FQNEAQ (reference sequence). CDR3 size: 15 residues. The CDR3 DNA sequence: TGTGCCAGCAGCTTAATCGACACAGAAGGGTCTTCCTACACCTTC. Protein: CASSLIDTEGSSYTF.

This clonotype came up a few times. The chain joins TRBV11-1 to TRBJ1-1; no clear D gene. Deletions cut 5 bases from V and 3 bases from J, with 10 bases between. Germline V gives CDR1 SGHAT, CDR2 FQDESV (reference sequence). CDR3 size: 13 residues. CDR3 DNA sequence: TGTGCCAGCAGCCGACTTTGGGACACTGAAGCTTTCTTT. This gives the protein CASSRLWDTEAFF.

V usage is TRBV7-9 and J usage is TRBJ2-5, with D possibly called TRBD1 or TRBD2 (5 bases each). The CDR3 totals 14 residues. CDR1 is SEHNR and CDR2 is FQNEAQ in the germline V gene (reference sequence). The V gene lost 0 bases and the J gene lost 7 bases, with 12 bases spanning the gap. The CDR3 reads CASSLAGTDGTQYF. CDR3 DNA sequence: TGTGCCAGCAGCTTAGCGGGGACCGATGGGACCCAGTACTTC.

This CDR3 is CASSPVGASGNTIYF. As DNA, the CDR3 is TGCGCCAGCAGCCCTGTGGGGGCAAGTGGAAACACCATATATTTT. This chain joins TRBV4-3 and TRBJ1-3; D is possibly TRBD1 (6 bases). Per the germline V gene, CDR1 is LGHNA and CDR2 is YSLEER. The CDR3 totals 15 residues. Trimming took 4 bases from V and 3 from J, leaving 13 bases between them.

The chain uses TRBV29-1 and TRBJ2-3; 7 bases are a match to TRBD2. The V and J ends lost 2 bases and 0 bases, in that order; junction bases with no gene match: 5. Germline-derived CDR1 and CDR2 are SQVTM and ANQGSEA. The CDR3 has 15 amino acids. The CDR3 reads CSVEREVPSTDTQYF. The CDR3 region has the DNA TGCAGCGTTGAACGGGAGGTACCCAGCACAGATACGCAGTATTTT.